The 9 T cell receptor beta chains below all came from one sample that was sequenced in a study of blood T cell repertoires in COVID-19. Sequencing was performed with immunoSEQ multiplex PCR; in TCRdb, only in-frame clones are kept and a portion is missing. The profile shows roughly 220,000 clones, roughly 85% of them singletons. Sequenced sample: PBMCs or T cells enriched from blood (not recorded which). These receptors all stem from a woman in her 40s with acute COVID-19.

This chain connects TRBV9 to TRBJ1-1; D perhaps matches TRBD1 (5 bases). Germline V CDR1 and CDR2: SGDLS, YYNGEE. Trimming took 4 bases from V and 3 from J, leaving 13 bases between them. The CDR3 has 14 residues. DNA for the CDR3: TGTGCCAGCAGCCCCTTGATGGGGCACACTGAAGCTTTCTTT. This encodes CASSPLMGHTEAFF.

The J gene is TRBJ1-2, the V gene TRBV7-3; 9 bases align to TRBD1. Germline trimming cut 5 bases from V and 4 bases from J; bases unmatched to any gene: 8. The CDR3 totals 15 residues. Germline assignment: CDR1 SGHTA and CDR2 FQGTGA. The CDR3 protein is CASSVTTGGIYGYTF. DNA of the CDR3: TGTGCCAGCAGCGTGACGACAGGGGGGATCTATGGCTACACCTTC.

This sequence joins TRBV9 and TRBJ1-2, with D tentatively TRBD1 (6 bases). Per the germline V gene, CDR1 is SGDLS and CDR2 is YYNGEE. V was pared by 0 bases and J by 7 bases, with 13 bases between. The CDR3 consists of 14 residues. The CDR3 bases are TGTGCCAGCAGCGTAGAAGGGGGTCTGGGTGGCTACACCTTC. Its translation is CASSVEGGLGGYTF.

This chain uses TRBV6-1 with TRBJ1-6, with D possibly TRBD1 on 6 matching bases. V was shortened by 3 bases and J by 8 bases, with 14 bases between the two germline ends. Germline CDR1 and CDR2: MNHNS and SASEGT. CDR3 length equals 15 residues. The CDR3 DNA is TGTGCCAGCAGTGAGGCTGGGCAGGGGTATTCACCCCTCCACTTT. Amino acid sequence: CASSEAGQGYSPLHF.

The chain is built from TRBV7-9 and TRBJ1-1; 8 bases match TRBD1. After removal of 4 bases from V and 11 bases from J, the junction contained 12 bases not matched to a gene. The CDR3 is 14 residues long. Germline assignment: CDR1 SEHNR and CDR2 FQNEAQ (reference sequence). Here the CDR3 reads CASSYRDRPDVAFF. CDR3 nucleotides: TGTGCCAGCAGCTACCGGGACAGGCCCGACGTGGCTTTCTTT.

This clone has only a few counts. The gene calls are TRBV12-5 and TRBJ2-3, with a possible D match to TRBD2 (5 bases). Germline CDR1 and CDR2: LGHNT and FRNRAP. V was cut by 6 bases and J by 3 bases, with 10 bases left in between. The CDR3 runs to 13 residues. CDR3 sequence: CASGAGGTDTQYF. The CDR3 DNA sequence: TGTGCTAGTGGGGCAGGAGGTACAGATACGCAGTATTTT.

This chain uses TRBV7-9 with TRBJ2-6; D remains ambiguous. The CDR3 loop spans 17 amino acids. The germline V gene encodes CDR1 SEHNR and CDR2 FQNEAQ (reference sequence). The V end was cut by 0 bases, the J end by 0 bases, with 9 bases between. This CDR3 reads CASSLAMSDSGANVLTF. The CDR3 DNA follows: TGTGCCAGCAGCTTAGCGATGTCAGACTCTGGGGCCAACGTCCTGACTTTC.

The gene calls are TRBV15 and TRBJ1-2; unclear D gene. The germline V gene has CDR1 LNHNV and CDR2 YYDKDF (reference sequence). Deletions cut 4 bases from V and 3 bases from J, with 18 bases between. CDR3 length equals 16 residues. CDR3 sequence reads: CATSIMTGPADYGYTF. The CDR3 coding sequence is TGTGCCACCAGCATTATGACCGGCCCCGCGGACTATGGCTACACCTTC. Using reference TRBV15 and TRBJ1-2 for the parts outside the CDR3, the full variable domain is DAMVIQNPRYQVTQFGKPVTLSCSQTLNHNVMYWYQQKSSQAPKLLFHYYDKDFNNEADTPDNFQSRRPNTSFCFLDIRSPGLGDTAMYLCATSIMTGPADYGYTFGSGTRLTVV.

The chain couples TRBV19 to TRBJ2-4, with D perhaps TRBD1 (6 bases). The V end was cut by 2 bases, the J end by 8 bases, with 19 bases between. There are 16 residues in the CDR3. Germline assignment: CDR1 LNHDA and CDR2 SQIVND (reference sequence). DNA of the CDR3: TGTGCCAGTAGTATACGGGAAGTGTGGCAGGGGTACATTCAGTACTTC. Encoded protein: CASSIREVWQGYIQYF.